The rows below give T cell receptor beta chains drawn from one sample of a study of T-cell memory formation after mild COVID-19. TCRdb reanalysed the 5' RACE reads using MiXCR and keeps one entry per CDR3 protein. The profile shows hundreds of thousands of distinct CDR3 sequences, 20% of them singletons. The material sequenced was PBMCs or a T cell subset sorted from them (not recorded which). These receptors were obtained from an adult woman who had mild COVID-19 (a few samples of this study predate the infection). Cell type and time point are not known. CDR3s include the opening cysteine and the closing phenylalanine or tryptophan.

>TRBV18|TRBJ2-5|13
CASSPQEGETQYF
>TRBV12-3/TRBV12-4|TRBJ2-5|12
CACAGFQETQYF
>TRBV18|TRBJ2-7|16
CASSPPGRGSAYEQYF
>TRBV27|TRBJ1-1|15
CASSLIWDGYTEAFF
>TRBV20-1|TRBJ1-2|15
CSARNTPASNYGYTF
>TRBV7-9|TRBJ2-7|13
CASSLRGAYEQYF
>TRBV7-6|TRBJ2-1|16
CASSSTPGQGLNEQFF
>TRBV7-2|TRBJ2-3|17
CASSYLSGPRGTDTQYF
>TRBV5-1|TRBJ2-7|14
CASSSENRAYEQYF
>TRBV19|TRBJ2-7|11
CASSREHEQYF
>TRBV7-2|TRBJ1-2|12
CAIMTGPYGYTF
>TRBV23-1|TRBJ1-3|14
CASRNRAVAHTIYF
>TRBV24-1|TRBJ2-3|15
CATSGAYPNTDTQYF
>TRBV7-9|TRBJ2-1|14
CASSSSGGPNEQFF
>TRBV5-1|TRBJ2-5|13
CASYPGFQETQYF
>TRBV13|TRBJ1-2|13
CASSSGQNYGYTF
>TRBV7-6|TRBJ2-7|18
CASSLVGLAETSSYEQYF
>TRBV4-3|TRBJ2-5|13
CASSQGLGETQYF
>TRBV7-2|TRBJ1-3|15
CASSFLPGLENTIYF
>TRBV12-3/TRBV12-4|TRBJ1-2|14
CASSTDGGGDGYTF
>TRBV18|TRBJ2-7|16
CASSPALGGNSYEQYF
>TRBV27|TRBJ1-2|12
CASSPSNYGYTF
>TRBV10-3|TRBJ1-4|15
CAISDSQIPNEKLFF
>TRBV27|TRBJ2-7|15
CASSLGTGYFYEQYF
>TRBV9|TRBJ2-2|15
CASSVGGVSTGELFF
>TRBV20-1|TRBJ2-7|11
CSEREGYEQYF
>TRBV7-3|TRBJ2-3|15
CASSLTLLARDTQYF
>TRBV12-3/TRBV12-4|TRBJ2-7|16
CASSPGSLDSTYEQYF
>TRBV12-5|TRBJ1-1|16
CASGLTPPQGNTEAFF
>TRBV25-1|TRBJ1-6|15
CASSGWGARNSPLHF
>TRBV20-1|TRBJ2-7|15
CSARAWREKSYEQYF
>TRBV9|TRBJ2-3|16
CASSVGTSGRADTQYF